This T cell receptor beta chain derives from a study of graft-versus-host responses after intestinal transplantation. Study results and limitations: Association was observed between peak circulating GvH clone levels and early post-transplant HvG declines.

This CDR3 has 13 amino acids. Trimming took 4 bases from V and 7 from J; bases not matched to a gene: 5. CDR1 KGHSH and CDR2 LQKENI come from the germline V gene. Profiled with immunoSEQ multiplex PCR; TCRdb holds only in-frame clones, not every one. Here the sample spans around 21,000 clones, approximately 70% being singletons. Points on this clone: The antigen is not known.

Graft material was processed, releasing intraepithelial and lamina propria lymphocytes. This chain connects TRBV18 to TRBJ1-2; 8 nucleotides line up with TRBD1. The origin of this receptor is a human patient who received an intestinal transplant, so some T cells may come from the graft donor. Source: ileum tissue, taken around 20 days after intestinal transplant. CDR3 sequence (DNA): TGTGCCAGCTCACAGGACAGGGTACGTGGCTACACCTTC. Amino acid sequence: CASSQDRVRGYTF.